A single T cell receptor beta chain is shown here with its context. The antigen remains undetermined. V lost 4 bases and J lost 0, with 10 bases in between. CDR1 is SGHRS, CDR2 YFSETQ, per germline. The CDR3 consists of 14 residues. After 5'RACE with constant-segment primers, TCR alpha and TCR beta cDNA libraries carrying sample barcodes and UMIs were obtained. MiXCR, applied by TCRdb to the 5' RACE reads, yields one record per CDR3 protein. Of 470,000 or so distinct CDR3 sequences listed, around 20% are singletons. The data stem from a study of T-cell memory formation after mild COVID-19. Findings of the study overall: Memory cells collected pre-infection included some clones that later responded, suggesting cross-reactive memory joined. There was a balanced CD4/CD8 profile in clones contracting day 15 to 85, and later expanders leaned CD4+. Researchers could not confirm that second-wave clones peaking on day 37 targeted SARS-CoV-2.

The receptor comes from an adult woman who had mild COVID-19 (a few samples of this study predate the infection). Cell type and time point are not known. The sample was PBMCs or a T cell subset sorted from them (not recorded which). V usage is TRBV5-1 and J usage is TRBJ2-5; D call uncertain. The CDR3: CASSPPTYQETQYF. The CDR3 nucleotides are TGCGCCAGCAGCCCACCGACTTACCAAGAGACCCAGTACTTC.